The source of this TCR beta chain is a study of blood T cell repertoires in COVID-19. The length of the CDR3 is 15 residues. Trimming cost V 4 bases and J 4 bases; bases outside gene matches: 5. Germline V lookup: CDR1 SGHDT, CDR2 YYEEEE. Profiled with immunoSEQ multiplex PCR; TCRdb holds only in-frame clones, not every one. There are some 250,000 clones in the sample; over 65% occur only once, and 3% to 3.5% lies in the top ten. Sequences were obtained from peripheral blood. The clonotype originates from an elderly woman with acute or convalescent COVID-19. This chain links TRBV5-6 with TRBJ2-7; TRBD2 matches at 13 bases. CDR3 DNA sequence: TGTGCCAGCAGCCCCCCGGGACTAGCGGGGTACGAGCAGTACTTC. Protein sequence: CASSPPGLAGYEQYF.